This T cell receptor (beta chain) originates from a study of blood T cell repertoires in COVID-19. Measured with immunoSEQ multiplex PCR; TCRdb has only the in-frame clones, and not every one. Of fewer than 400,000 clones in the sample, about nine tenths were seen once. Categorization into cohorts depended on clinical history that participants reported. CDR3 length: 13 amino acids. Germline CDR1 SGHKS, CDR2 YYEKEE (reference sequence). V lost 3 bases and J lost 6, with 13 bases in between. This receptor was taken from a young man who had recovered from COVID-19. This chain uses TRBV5-5 with TRBJ2-7, with a tentative D call TRBD1 (5 bases). Material for sequencing was PBMCs or T cells enriched from blood (not recorded which). The CDR3 loop reads CASSSVVRGEQYF. Here the CDR3 DNA reads TGTGCCAGCAGCTCAGTCGTAAGGGGCGAGCAGTACTTC.